These 11 T cell receptor beta chains originate from one sample sequenced in a study of T cells in tumors after PD-1 blockade. This table comes from immunoSEQ multiplex PCR, and its TCRdb copy is limited to in-frame clones, with some not included. The sample yields some 9,300 clones, more than 65% seen once. The sequencing used tumor tissue, collected after anti-PD-1 treatment. Source of these receptors: a human donor with basal cell carcinoma.

This clone was observed a handful of times. The J gene is TRBJ2-2, the V gene TRBV7-3; TRBD2 might be the D (6 bases). Trimming left V 6 bases short and J 8 bases short, with 16 bases between. Looked up from germline, CDR1 is SGHTA and CDR2 is FQGTGA. The CDR3 contains 14 residues. CDR3 sequence reads: CASSFDPGTGELFF. The CDR3 bases are TGTGCCAGCAGTTTTGACCCGGGGACTGGGGAGCTGTTTTTT. Using reference TRBV7-3 and TRBJ2-2 for the parts outside the CDR3, the full variable domain is GAGVSQTPSNKVTEKGKYVELRCDPISGHTALYWYRQSLGQGPEFLIYFQGTGAADDSGLPNDRFFAVRPEGSVSTLKIQRTERGDSAVYLCASSFDPGTGELFFGEGSRLTVL.

The CDR3, as DNA: TGTGCCAGCAGCCCCCGGAGGGGAACACTGGATGAAGCTTTCTTT. Its translation: CASSPRRGTLDEAFF. V and J are TRBV11-3 and TRBJ1-1; perhaps TRBD1 as D (5 bases). V shed 5 bases and J shed 7 bases, with 20 bases lying between them. CDR1 SGHNT and CDR2 YENEEA come from the germline V gene. The CDR3 sequence is 15 residues long. The full variable domain, with the rest looked up from reference TRBV11-3 and TRBJ1-1, is EAGVVQSPRYKIIEKKQPVAFWCNPISGHNTLYWYLQNLGQGPELLIRYENEEAVDDSQLPKDRFSAERLKGVDSTLKIQPAELGDSAVYLCASSPRRGTLDEAFFGQGTRLTVV.

The chain joins TRBV9 to TRBJ2-5, with TRBD1 matching 8 bases. Trimming cost V 4 bases and J 5 bases; bases outside gene matches: 4. Germline V gene sequence: CDR1 SGDLS, CDR2 YYNGEE. This CDR3 spans 13 amino acids. CDR3 protein: CASSTWTGETQYF. In DNA form, the CDR3 reads TGTGCCAGCAGCACCTGGACAGGGGAGACCCAGTACTTC.

V usage is TRBV21-1 and J usage is TRBJ1-2. TRBV21-1 is annotated as a pseudogene. CDR3 length equals 11 residues. The CDR3 spells CASSRGGGYTF. CDR3 nucleotides: TGTGCCAGCAGCAGAGGTGGTGGCTACACCTTC.

This rearrangement joins TRBV7-2 to TRBJ2-1; the match to TRBD2 covers 9 bases. Losses at the gene ends were 6 bases for V and 4 bases for J; bases not matched to a gene: 7. This CDR3 is built from 15 residues. Germline CDR1 reads SGHTA; CDR2 reads FQGNSA. The CDR3 coding sequence is TGTGCCAGCAGTTCCATAGCGGGAGTTTACAATGAGCAGTTCTTC. Amino acids: CASSSIAGVYNEQFF.

This clone is deemed medium-sized. The chain has TRBV5-6 and TRBJ1-2; D uncertain. This CDR3 has 15 amino acids. With 0 bases removed from V and 4 bases from J, the gap between germline ends came to 13 bases. CDR1 and CDR2 (germline): SGHDT, YYEEEE. The CDR3 coding sequence is TGTGCCAGCAGCTTGGAGTCCCAAGGCCTCTATGGCTACACCTTC. Protein: CASSLESQGLYGYTF. The entire variable domain, with the rest obtained from reference TRBV5-6 and TRBJ1-2, is as follows: DAGVTQSPTHLIKTRGQQVTLRCSPKSGHDTVSWYQQALGQGPQFIFQYYEEEERQRGNFPDRFSGHQFPNYSSELNVNALLLGDSALYLCASSLESQGLYGYTFGSGTRLTVV.

The J gene is TRBJ2-1, the V gene TRBV5-6, with D tentatively TRBD1 or TRBD2 (5 bases each). V was clipped by 4 bases and J by 8 bases, with 16 bases between them. From germline, CDR1 is SGHDT and CDR2 YYEEEE. CDR3 length: 14 amino acids. The DNA of the CDR3 is TGTGCCAGCAGCCGACTTGTTGTGGGGGATGAGCAGTTCTTC. It specifies CASSRLVVGDEQFF.

The chain links TRBV9 to TRBJ2-1, with TRBD2 matching 12 bases. Germline values: CDR1 SGDLS, CDR2 YYNGEE. The CDR3 runs to 16 residues. Trimming cost V 0 bases and J 7 bases; bases outside gene matches: 5. The CDR3 reads CASSVGASGRGNEQFF. The CDR3 nucleotides are TGTGCCAGCAGCGTAGGAGCTAGCGGGAGGGGGAATGAGCAGTTCTTC.

The gene calls are TRBV7-3 and TRBJ1-2; D is uncertain. The germline gives CDR1 SGHTA, CDR2 FQGTGA. The V and J ends lost 3 bases and 0 bases respectively, with 11 bases between them. The CDR3 contains 15 residues. This chain's CDR3 is CASSLAGGTNYGYTF. CDR3 coding DNA: TGTGCCAGCAGCTTGGCCGGAGGGACTAACTATGGCTACACCTTC.

This chain uses TRBV5-1 with TRBJ2-3; D is unclear. Germline V gene lookup returns CDR1 SGHRS and CDR2 YFSETQ. The CDR3 has 14 amino acids. V was cut by 2 bases and J by 2 bases, with 9 bases left in between. The CDR3 bases are TGCGCCAGCAGCTTTAAATTCGACACAGATACGCAGTATTTT. Translated, it gives CASSFKFDTDTQYF.

A single count supports this clone. The chain joins TRBV7-2 to TRBJ2-5, with D tentatively TRBD1 (5 bases). Trimming shortened V by 0 bases and J by 5 bases, and 10 bases separated the two germline ends. Per the germline V gene, CDR1 is SGHTA and CDR2 is FQGNSA. The CDR3 runs 14 residues. This CDR3 is CASSLAQGSETQYF. CDR3 DNA: TGTGCCAGCAGCTTAGCCCAGGGAAGTGAGACCCAGTACTTC. The full variable domain, its missing parts supplied by reference TRBV7-2 and TRBJ2-5, is GAGVSQSPSNKVTEKGKDVELRCDPISGHTALYWYRQSLGQGLEFLIYFQGNSAPDKSGLPSDRFSAERTGGSVSTLTIQRTQQEDSAVYLCASSLAQGSETQYFGPGTRLLVL.